Reported below is one T cell receptor (beta chain). The data stem from a study of blood T cell repertoires in COVID-19. TCRdb keeps only in-frame clones here, not all; method: immunoSEQ multiplex PCR. The data hold tens of thousands of clones, with roughly 90% observed a single time. CDR3 length: 14 residues. V lost 3 bases to trimming and J lost 1 base, with 6 bases between them. CDR1 MNHNS and CDR2 SASEGT come from the germline V gene. The source of this sequence is a man older than 75 in a cohort sampled during active COVID-19. The sequenced sample was peripheral blood. The chain combines TRBV6-1 with TRBJ2-2; unclear D gene. CDR3 DNA: TGTGCCAGCAGTGAGCGGCGGAACACCGGGGAGCTGTTTTTT. Amino acid sequence: CASSERRNTGELFF.